The T cell receptor (beta chain) described here comes from a study of blood T cell repertoires in COVID-19 (dated by TCRdb to the early 2020s). Background for the entire study: Samples from collaborators originated in the United States, Italy and Spain and spanned both the acute and convalescent phases of COVID-19. The repertoires were released in a freely available public database intended as a resource for research on the immune response to SARS-CoV-2. Samples came from the ongoing ImmuneRACE study (first 160 participants) plus 1,254 subjects from 6 global collaborators. The material from the prospective study consisted of cDNA or gDNA derived from T cells, B-cell-depleted T cells, or PBMCs. The dataset comprised deeply sampled blood TCRbeta repertoires from subjects exposed to, actively infected with, or recovered from COVID-19. Where available, HLA class I and class II types were obtained from metadata supplied by the sample provider rather than from assay-based typing. The sample metadata nearly always contained a de-identified subject ID, COVID-19 status, age in years and sex. Results the study describes overall, beyond this receptor: The amount of clinical and demographic metadata varied by source and participant and was provided uncurated.

Another Seattle source contributed samples from volunteer blood donors who had recovered from COVID-19. The collaborating institutions used their own protocols to collect whole blood in K2EDTA tubes. For TCRbeta analysis, collaborators shipped samples in one of three forms: frozen whole blood, isolated PBMCs, or DNA extracted from either of those sample types. Notes on this clone: Which antigen it targets is not known. There are no base qualities to consult, and no much larger clone falls within one base.

TCRbeta CDR3 regions were amplified from genomic DNA using the immunoSEQ Assay, a bias-controlled multiplex PCR. The authors processed their data as follows. Within the assay, amplification of reference gene primers was used to estimate how many nucleated cells each sample contained. Sequence reads were collapsed and filtered to measure the absolute abundance of every unique TCRbeta CDR3 rearrangement. Productive Simpson clonality was computed per sample as the square root of Simpson's diversity index over productive rearrangements. TCRdb's version of the immuneACCESS table is confined to in-frame rearrangements and falls short of the full clone set. An unresolved V gene accounts for under half of the shortfall where checked; the remainder is of unknown origin. Clone size and V and J calls were adopted from that table, with D and trimming inferred from the DNA. The sample table records some 240,000 clones; roughly 87% of these occur just once. In total, the top ten clones hold about 4.5% of the sample.

Input material: peripheral blood. The sequence came from a middle-aged woman who had recovered from COVID-19.

The bases read TGTGCCAGCAGCCTAGGGGACAGGGACCACGAGCAGTACTTC. This is translated as CASSLGDRDHEQYF. The chain links TRBV6-5 with TRBJ2-7; the junction holds 9 bases that match TRBD1. CDR1 and CDR2, per the germline V gene, are MNHEY and SVGAGI. Trimming takes 6 bases off V and 5 bases off J; junction bases not matched to a gene: 8. From its cysteine to its phenylalanine, the CDR3 spans 14 amino acids. The read is trimmed to its CDR3 DNA, 42 bases read in frame from base 1.